This entry is about one T cell receptor beta chain. The sample is drawn from a study of blood T cell repertoires in COVID-19. Overall study: The origin of the acute and convalescent COVID-19 samples was the United States, Italy and Spain. Sample material is recorded as cDNA or gDNA derived from T cells, B-cell-depleted T cells, or PBMCs.

Method: immunoSEQ multiplex PCR; TCRdb's copy keeps in-frame clones and lacks some. This table has 150,000 to 200,000 clones, about 80% appearing once. Trimming pared 0 bases from V and 9 bases from J, leaving 11 bases between. CDR3 length: 13 amino acids. The germline CDR1 and CDR2 sequences are MNHNY and SVGAGI (reference sequence). This receptor was obtained from a woman aged 55-75 years with COVID-19, enrolled during active disease. This chain connects TRBV6-6 to TRBJ2-5; the D is unclear. Input material: peripheral blood. CDR3 nucleotide sequence: TGTGCCAGCAGTTACTCCCCAAGCGAGGCCCAGTACTTC. Its protein is CASSYSPSEAQYF.